Only a few counts were recorded for the clone carrying this T cell receptor (beta chain). Other DNA sequences within the sample encode an identical CDR3. The sample is drawn from a study of blood T cell repertoires in COVID-19. At the level of the study: The samples span acute and convalescent COVID-19 from the United States, Italy and Spain.

Using immunoSEQ multiplex PCR, the repertoire was profiled, and TCRdb retains in-frame clones only, with some absent. The data hold 80,000 to 130,000 clones, with roughly 90% observed a single time. The CDR3 sequence is 12 residues long. Germline V gives CDR1 MDHEN, CDR2 SYDVKM. Trimming took off 6 bases at V and 8 bases at J, with 10 bases between the two ends. This receptor was identified in a man aged 65 to 85 with acute or convalescent COVID-19. Sequenced sample: peripheral blood. V usage is TRBV28 and J usage is TRBJ1-4, with D possibly TRBD1 on 6 matching bases. The CDR3 coding sequence is TGTGCCAGCAGACAGGGATGGGAAAAACTGTTTTTT. It codes for CASRQGWEKLFF.